These T cell receptor beta chains were read from a single sample in a study of regulatory T cells in long-lasting Graves disease. TCRdb re-called the multiplex PCR reads with MiXCR, one entry per CDR3 protein. The sample contains 600,000 to 800,000 distinct CDR3 sequences, 25% to 30% of which appear only once. This specimen was peripheral blood mononuclear cells (PBMCs), taken when the disease was refractory, from a patient treated with antithyroid drugs. Receptor source: a female donor with Graves disease. The CDR3 runs from the conserved cysteine through the conserved F or W. A D gene is named only where the DNA matches it firmly. Clone size is not always given. Where it is, it says once, few, many or a class for expanded clones.

clone size	J gene	V gene	CDR3 length	D gene	CDR3 DNA	CDR3 protein
-	TRBJ1-1	TRBV20-1	12	-	TGCAGTGCTAGTAGGCCGGCAGCTGAAGCTTTCTTT	CSASRPAAEAFF
-	TRBJ2-5	TRBV15	14	-	TGTGCCACCAGCAGAGACAGGGTTGGAGAGACCCAGTACTTC	CATSRDRVGETQYF
few	TRBJ1-1	TRBV2	13	-	TGTGCCAGTGATTACCGGGGGGACACTGAAGCTTTCTTT	CASDYRGDTEAFF
-	TRBJ2-5	TRBV11-2	15	TRBD1	TGTGCCAGCAGCTTAGAGACAGGGCGGCAAGAGACCCAGTACTTC	CASSLETGRQETQYF
-	TRBJ2-7	TRBV28	15	TRBD1	TGTGCCAGCAGTACCCTGGACAGGGTGAAACGCGAGCAGTACTTC	CASSTLDRVKREQYF
-	TRBJ1-6	TRBV27	17	TRBD1	TGTGCCAGCAGTTTCGGACAGGGGGCAACCTATAATTCACCCCTCCACTTT	CASSFGQGATYNSPLHF
-	TRBJ1-2	TRBV6-1	12	-	TGTGCCAGCAGTGAAGGGCTTGGCGGCTACACCTTC	CASSEGLGGYTF
-	TRBJ2-4	TRBV20-1	12	-	TGCAGTGCTAGAGATCAAGCTACCCTTCAGTACTTC	CSARDQATLQYF
-	TRBJ2-2	TRBV7-6	17	-	TGTGCCAGCAGCTTAAGGTGGAAAGAGCGGGACACCGGGGAGCTGTTTTTT	CASSLRWKERDTGELFF
few	TRBJ2-4	TRBV12-3/TRBV12-4	20	TRBD2	TGTGCCAGCGGCTTGTCGGGGGGACTAGCCGGGAGTTTAGCCAAAAACATTCAGTACTTC	CASGLSGGLAGSLAKNIQYF
many	TRBJ1-4	TRBV29-1	12	TRBD1	TGCAGCGTTGGGACAGGGACTGAAAAACTGTTTTTT	CSVGTGTEKLFF
many	TRBJ1-1	TRBV2	15	TRBD1	TGTGCCAGCAGTGTACAGGGGGCGAGAAGCACTGAAGCTTTCTTT	CASSVQGARSTEAFF
many	TRBJ2-7	TRBV11-2	11	-	TGTGCCAGCAGCTACTCACTAGAGCAGTACTTC	CASSYSLEQYF
few	TRBJ2-7	TRBV30	14	TRBD1	TGTGCCTGGACATCCGGGCAGGGGGCGGACGAGCAGTACTTC	CAWTSGQGADEQYF
-	TRBJ2-3	TRBV3-1	15	TRBD2	TGTGCCAGCAGCCGCACAGCTAGCGGTTCCTTGGGGAAGTATTTT	CASSRTASGSLGKYF
-	TRBJ1-2	TRBV6-5	16	-	TGTGCCAGCAGTTACTCTAGAGACAGCTATAACTATGGCTACACCTTC	CASSYSRDSYNYGYTF
-	TRBJ1-2	TRBV5-6	19	TRBD1	TGTGCCAGCAGCTCGAATCCCTTAGGGACAGGGGAGTACCCCTATGGCTACACCTTC	CASSSNPLGTGEYPYGYTF
many	TRBJ2-7	TRBV12-3/TRBV12-4	11	-	TGTGCCAGCAGTTTGGCGGACGAGCAGTACTTC	CASSLADEQYF
many	TRBJ1-2	TRBV2	14	-	TGTGCCAGCAGTGAAGCGAACAGGAACTATGGCTACACCTTC	CASSEANRNYGYTF
many	TRBJ2-5	TRBV11-2	14	TRBD2	TGTGCCAGCCGACGGCTAGCGGGAGTAGAGACCCAGTACTTC	CASRRLAGVETQYF
-	TRBJ1-1	TRBV6-5	14	-	TGTGCCAGCAGTTACACCGGGAAGGGCACTGAAGCTTTCTTT	CASSYTGKGTEAFF
few	TRBJ2-3	TRBV11-2	16	TRBD2	TGTGCCAGCAGCTTAGTACTAGCGGGAAACACAGATACGCAGTATTTT	CASSLVLAGNTDTQYF
many	TRBJ2-6	TRBV7-3	17	TRBD1	TGTGCCAGCAGCTCCCCGGGACAGGGGCTCCTCGGAAGCGTCCTGACTTTC	CASSSPGQGLLGSVLTF
few	TRBJ2-5	TRBV20-1	12	TRBD1	TGCAGTGCTGGGGACAGGGGGGAGACCCAGTACTTC	CSAGDRGETQYF
-	TRBJ2-1	TRBV25-1	13	TRBD1	TGTGCCAGCAACAGGGGTACCTACAATGAGCAGTTCTTC	CASNRGTYNEQFF
few	TRBJ1-1	TRBV7-9	14	-	TGTGCCAGCAGCTTCGATTTAGTGAACACTGAAGCTTTCTTT	CASSFDLVNTEAFF
-	TRBJ1-2	TRBV29-1	15	-	TGCAGCGTTACCACTACTTACCGGGACATCTATGGCTACACCTTC	CSVTTTYRDIYGYTF
-	TRBJ2-7	TRBV20-1	19	-	TGCAGTGCTAGAGATGACCGGGAAGTAAGATTCGCTCACCGCTACGAGCAGTACTTC	CSARDDREVRFAHRYEQYF
-	TRBJ1-4	TRBV12-3/TRBV12-4	15	-	TGTGCCAGCAGTTTAGGGAGTCAGGTCGGTGAAAAACTGTTTTTT	CASSLGSQVGEKLFF
-	TRBJ2-7	TRBV12-3/TRBV12-4	16	TRBD2	TGTGCCAGCAGTTCTACGACTAGCGGAGACCTCTACGAGCAGTACTTC	CASSSTTSGDLYEQYF
few	TRBJ1-5	TRBV5-1	16	-	TGCGCCAGCAGCTTGTGGAGTAGCACGGGAAATCAGCCCCAGCATTTT	CASSLWSSTGNQPQHF
few	TRBJ2-7	TRBV29-1	12	-	TGCAGCGTGTGGGGCAGATATTACGAGCAGTACTTC	CSVWGRYYEQYF
few	TRBJ1-2	TRBV18	13	-	TGTGCCAGCTCACCGGGGGGGCTCTATGGCTACACCTTC	CASSPGGLYGYTF
-	TRBJ1-6	TRBV5-1	15	-	TGCGCCAGCAGCTTGGCAGCTTCCGCGGATTCACCCCTCCACTTT	CASSLAASADSPLHF
many	TRBJ1-2	TRBV20-1	12	-	TGCAGTGCTAGAGGCGGGGACTATGGCTACACCTTC	CSARGGDYGYTF
many	TRBJ1-1	TRBV3-1	13	-	TGTGCCAGCAGCCTCGGGACAAGCACTGAAGCTTTCTTT	CASSLGTSTEAFF
few	TRBJ1-2	TRBV7-9	16	-	TGTGCCAGCCATAAACCCCCGGGGGCAACTAACTATGGCTACACCTTC	CASHKPPGATNYGYTF
few	TRBJ1-1	TRBV2	12	-	TGTGCCAGCACCCCCGCTTGGGCTGAAGCTTTCTTT	CASTPAWAEAFF
-	TRBJ1-4	TRBV29-1	13	TRBD1	TGCAGCGGCAAGACAGGGTATGGTGAAAAACTGTTTTTT	CSGKTGYGEKLFF